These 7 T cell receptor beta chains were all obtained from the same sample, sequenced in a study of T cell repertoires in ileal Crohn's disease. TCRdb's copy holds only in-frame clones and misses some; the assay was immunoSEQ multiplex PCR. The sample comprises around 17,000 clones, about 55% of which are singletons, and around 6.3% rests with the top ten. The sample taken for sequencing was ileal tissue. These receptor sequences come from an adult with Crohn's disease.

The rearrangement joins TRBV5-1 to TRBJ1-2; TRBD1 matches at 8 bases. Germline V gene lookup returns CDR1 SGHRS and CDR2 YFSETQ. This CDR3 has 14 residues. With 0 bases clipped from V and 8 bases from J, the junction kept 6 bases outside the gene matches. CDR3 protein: CASSLGQGKGGYTF. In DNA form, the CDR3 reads TGCGCCAGCAGCTTGGGACAGGGGAAAGGAGGCTACACCTTC.

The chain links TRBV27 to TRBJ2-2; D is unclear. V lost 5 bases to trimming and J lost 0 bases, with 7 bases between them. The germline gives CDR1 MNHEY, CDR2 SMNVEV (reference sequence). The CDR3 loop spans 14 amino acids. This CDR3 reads CASSRASNTGELFF. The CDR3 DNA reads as TGTGCCAGCAGTAGAGCGTCGAACACCGGGGAGCTGTTTTTT.

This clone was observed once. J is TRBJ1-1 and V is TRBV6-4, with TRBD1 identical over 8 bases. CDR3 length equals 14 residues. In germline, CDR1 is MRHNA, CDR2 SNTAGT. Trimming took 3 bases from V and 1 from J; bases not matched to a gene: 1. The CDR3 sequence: CASSEGTGNTEAFF. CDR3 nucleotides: TGTGCCAGCAGTGAGGGGACAGGGAACACTGAAGCTTTCTTT.

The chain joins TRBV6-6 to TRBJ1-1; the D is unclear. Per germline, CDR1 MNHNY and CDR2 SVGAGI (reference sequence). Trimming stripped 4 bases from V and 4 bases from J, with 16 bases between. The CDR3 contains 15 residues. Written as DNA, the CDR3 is TGTGCCAGCAGTTGGGCGCTCGGGGTTAGCACTGAAGCTTTCTTT. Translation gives CASSWALGVSTEAFF.

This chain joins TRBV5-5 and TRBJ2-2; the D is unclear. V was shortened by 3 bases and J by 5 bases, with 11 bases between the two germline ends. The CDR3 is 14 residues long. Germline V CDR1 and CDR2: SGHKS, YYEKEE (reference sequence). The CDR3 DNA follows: TGTGCCAGCAGCTCCTTCAGAGCGACCGGGGAGCTGTTTTTT. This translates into CASSSFRATGELFF.

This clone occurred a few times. The CDR3, as DNA: TGTGCCAGCAGCTTATTCGCTAGCGGGAGTGGTCGCAATGAGCAGTTCTTC. The encoded protein is CASSLFASGSGRNEQFF. V is TRBV7-9 and J is TRBJ2-1; TRBD2 agrees at 10 bases. Germline loops: CDR1 SEHNR, CDR2 FQNEAQ (reference sequence). There are 17 residues in the CDR3. V lost 2 bases and J lost 6; bases outside the gene matches: 10.

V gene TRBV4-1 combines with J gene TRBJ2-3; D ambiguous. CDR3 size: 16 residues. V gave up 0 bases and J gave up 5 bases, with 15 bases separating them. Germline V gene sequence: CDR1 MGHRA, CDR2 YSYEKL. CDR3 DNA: TGCGCCAGCAGCCAAGAAGCTAGTTCCCCCCTAGATACGCAGTATTTT. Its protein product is CASSQEASSPLDTQYF.